The sequence of this TCR beta chain was determined in a study of cytomegalovirus exposure and HLA in healthy donors. Study-level information: According to later analysis, the same platform produced the 120 validation and several hundred first-cohort repertoires.

Turning to this clone: Its antigen remains unknown.

The germline gives CDR1 SGHTA, CDR2 FQGNSA. The CDR3 contains 15 residues. V dropped 5 bases and J dropped 6; count of bases not matched to a gene: 10. Using immunoSEQ multiplex PCR, the repertoire was profiled, and TCRdb retains in-frame clones only, with some absent. Here the sample spans some 110,000 clones, roughly 93% being singletons. Study-wide points: Subsequent analysis showed first-cohort TCR clusters tending to co-occur in 120 or so validation repertoires. TCR sequences were mostly rare, though some public TCRs occurred in many donors. The study recorded 164 TCR beta chains that were cytomegalovirus-associated.

This sequence was found in a woman aged 18-35 years in good health and CMV-seronegative. The chain has TRBV7-2 and TRBJ2-7; 10 bases match TRBD1. The sequenced sample was PBMCs. CDR3: CASSLPGTGVGEQYF. The DNA for the CDR3 is TGTGCCAGCAGCCTCCCCGGGACAGGGGTCGGCGAGCAGTACTTC. The full variable domain, completed using reference TRBV7-2 and TRBJ2-7, is GAGVSQSPSNKVTEKGKDVELRCDPISGHTALYWYRQSLGQGLEFLIYFQGNSAPDKSGLPSDRFSAERTGGSVSTLTIQRTQQEDSAVYLCASSLPGTGVGEQYFGPGTRLTVT.